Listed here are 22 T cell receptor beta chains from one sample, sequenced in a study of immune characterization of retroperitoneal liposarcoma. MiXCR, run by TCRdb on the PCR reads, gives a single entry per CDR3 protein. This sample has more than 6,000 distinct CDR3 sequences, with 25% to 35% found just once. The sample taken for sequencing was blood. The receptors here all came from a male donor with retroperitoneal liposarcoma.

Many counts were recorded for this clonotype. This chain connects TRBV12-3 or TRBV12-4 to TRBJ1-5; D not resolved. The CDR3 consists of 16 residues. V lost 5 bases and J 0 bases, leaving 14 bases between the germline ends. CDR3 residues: CASSKGFLYSNQPQHF. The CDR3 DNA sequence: TGTGCCAGCAGTAAGGGCTTCCTCTATAGCAATCAGCCCCAGCATTTT.

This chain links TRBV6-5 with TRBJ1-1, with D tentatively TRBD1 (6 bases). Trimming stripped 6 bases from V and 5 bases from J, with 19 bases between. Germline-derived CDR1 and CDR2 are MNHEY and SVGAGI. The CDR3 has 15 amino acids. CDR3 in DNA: TGTGCCAGCAGCCTACGAGGGGGAACAACGACTGAAGCTTTCTTT. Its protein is CASSLRGGTTTEAFF.

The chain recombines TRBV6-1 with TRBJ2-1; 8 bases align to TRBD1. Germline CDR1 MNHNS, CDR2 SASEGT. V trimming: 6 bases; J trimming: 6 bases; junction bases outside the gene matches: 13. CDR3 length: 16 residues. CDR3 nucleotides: TGTGCCAGCAGGGGTGGGTTAGGACAGGGAGCCAATGAGCAGTTCTTC. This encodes CASRGGLGQGANEQFF.

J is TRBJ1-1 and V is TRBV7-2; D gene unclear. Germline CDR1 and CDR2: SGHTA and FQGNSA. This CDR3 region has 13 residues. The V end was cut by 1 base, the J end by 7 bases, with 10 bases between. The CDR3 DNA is TGTGCCAGCAGCTTAGAACCGCCCCGTGAAGCTTTCTTT. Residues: CASSLEPPREAFF.

This CDR3 is CASSVGLAGAYEQFF. Written as DNA, the CDR3 is TGTGCCAGCAGCGTAGGACTAGCGGGAGCCTATGAGCAGTTCTTC. The chain combines TRBV9 with TRBJ2-3; 12 nucleotides match TRBD2. The end of the DNA fits TRBJ2-1 better, so the J call may be wrong. The CDR3 has 15 residues. CDR1 and CDR2 (germline): SGDLS, YYNGEE.

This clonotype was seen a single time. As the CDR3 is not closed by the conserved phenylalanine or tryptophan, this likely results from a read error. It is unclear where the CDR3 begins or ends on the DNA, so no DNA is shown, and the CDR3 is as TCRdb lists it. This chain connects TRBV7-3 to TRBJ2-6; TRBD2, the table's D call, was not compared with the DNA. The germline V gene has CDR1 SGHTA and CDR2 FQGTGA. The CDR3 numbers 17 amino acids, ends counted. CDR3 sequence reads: CASSEEGSGMSEQFFGP.

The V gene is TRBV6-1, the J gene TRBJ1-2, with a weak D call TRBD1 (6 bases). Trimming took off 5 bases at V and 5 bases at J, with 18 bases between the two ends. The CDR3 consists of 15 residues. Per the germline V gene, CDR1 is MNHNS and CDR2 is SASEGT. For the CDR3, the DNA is TGTGCCAGCAGTCCTCCCGGGGGCGGCGGATATGGCTACACCTTC. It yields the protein CASSPPGGGGYGYTF.

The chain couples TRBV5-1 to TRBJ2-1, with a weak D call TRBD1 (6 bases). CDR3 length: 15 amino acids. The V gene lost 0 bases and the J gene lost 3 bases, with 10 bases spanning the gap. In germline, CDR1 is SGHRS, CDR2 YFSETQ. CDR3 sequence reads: CASSLGGGIYNEQFF. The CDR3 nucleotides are TGCGCCAGCAGCTTGGGAGGGGGAATCTACAATGAGCAGTTCTTC.

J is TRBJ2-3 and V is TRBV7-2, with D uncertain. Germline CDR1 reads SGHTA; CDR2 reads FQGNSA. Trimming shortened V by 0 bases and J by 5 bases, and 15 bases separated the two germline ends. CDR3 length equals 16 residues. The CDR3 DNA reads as TGTGCCAGCAGCTTAGCGGCTAGGGCCGTCGGAGATACGCAGTATTTT. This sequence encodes CASSLAARAVGDTQYF.

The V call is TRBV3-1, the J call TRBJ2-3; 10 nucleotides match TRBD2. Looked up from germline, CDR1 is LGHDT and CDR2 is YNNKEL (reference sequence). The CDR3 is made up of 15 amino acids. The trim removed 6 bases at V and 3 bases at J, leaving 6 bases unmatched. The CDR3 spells CASSLSGGPTDTQYF. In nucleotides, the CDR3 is TGTGCCAGCAGTCTTAGCGGGGGGCCTACAGATACGCAGTATTTT.

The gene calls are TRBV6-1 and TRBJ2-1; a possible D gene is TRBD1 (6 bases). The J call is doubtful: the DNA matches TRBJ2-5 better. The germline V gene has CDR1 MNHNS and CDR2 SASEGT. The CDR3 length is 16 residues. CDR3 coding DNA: TGTGCCAGCAGTGAATTTGGCAGGGGAGTCGAAGAGACCCAGTACTTC. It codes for CASSEFGRGVEETQYF.

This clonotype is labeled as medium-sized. CDR3 sequence (DNA): TGTGCCAGCAGCCCCGTAAGCGGGGGGGCTGTCAATGAGCAGTACTTC. It translates to CASSPVSGGAVNEQYF. The genes are TRBV11-3 and TRBJ2-5; 10 positions match TRBD2. With 5 bases clipped from V and 11 bases from J, the junction kept 17 bases outside the gene matches. This CDR3 is 16 amino acids long. Germline V lookup: CDR1 SGHNT, CDR2 YENEEA. The full variable domain, completed using reference TRBV11-3 and TRBJ2-5, is EAGVVQSPRYKIIEKKQPVAFWCNPISGHNTLYWYLQNLGQGPELLIRYENEEAVDDSQLPKDRFSAERLKGVDSTLKIQPAELGDSAVYLCASSPVSGGAVNEQYFGPGTRLLVL.

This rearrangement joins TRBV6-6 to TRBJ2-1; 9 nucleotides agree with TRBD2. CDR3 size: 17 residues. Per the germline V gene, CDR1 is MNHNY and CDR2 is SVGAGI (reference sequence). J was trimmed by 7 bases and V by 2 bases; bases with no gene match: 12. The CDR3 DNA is TGTGCCAGCAGTTACCCCCCCTGGGCGGGAGGGCCGAATGAGCAGTTCTTC. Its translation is CASSYPPWAGGPNEQFF.

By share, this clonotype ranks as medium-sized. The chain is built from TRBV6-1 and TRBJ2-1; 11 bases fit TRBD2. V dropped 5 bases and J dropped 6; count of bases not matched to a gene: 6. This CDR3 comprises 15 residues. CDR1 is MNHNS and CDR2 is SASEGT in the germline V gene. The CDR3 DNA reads TGTGCCAGCAGTAAGACTAGCGGGATCGTCAATGAGCAGTTCTTC. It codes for CASSKTSGIVNEQFF.

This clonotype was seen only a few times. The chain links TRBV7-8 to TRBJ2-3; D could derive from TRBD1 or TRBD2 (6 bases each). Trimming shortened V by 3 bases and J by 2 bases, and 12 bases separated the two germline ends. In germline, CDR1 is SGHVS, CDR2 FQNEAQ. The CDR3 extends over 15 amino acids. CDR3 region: CASSFDGGHTDTQYF. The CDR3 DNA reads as TGTGCCAGCAGCTTTGACGGGGGACACACAGATACGCAGTATTTT.

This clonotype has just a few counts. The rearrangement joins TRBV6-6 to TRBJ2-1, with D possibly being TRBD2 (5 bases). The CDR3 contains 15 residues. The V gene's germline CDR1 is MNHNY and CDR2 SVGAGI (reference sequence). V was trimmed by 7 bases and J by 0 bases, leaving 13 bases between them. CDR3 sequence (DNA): TGTGCCAGCACCGAGGAGGTGAGCTCCTACAATGAGCAGTTCTTC. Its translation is CASTEEVSSYNEQFF.

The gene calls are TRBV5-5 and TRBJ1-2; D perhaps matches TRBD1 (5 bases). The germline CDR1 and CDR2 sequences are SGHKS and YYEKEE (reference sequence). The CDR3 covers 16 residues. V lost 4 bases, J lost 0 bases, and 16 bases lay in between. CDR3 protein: CASSLTGGGTNYGYTF. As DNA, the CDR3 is TGTGCCAGCAGCCTAACTGGGGGGGGAACTAACTATGGCTACACCTTC.

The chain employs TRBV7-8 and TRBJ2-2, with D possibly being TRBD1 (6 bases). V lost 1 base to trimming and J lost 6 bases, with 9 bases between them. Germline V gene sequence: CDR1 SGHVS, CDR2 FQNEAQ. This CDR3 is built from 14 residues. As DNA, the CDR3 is TGTGCCAGCAGCTTAGTACAGGGCCCCGGGGAGCTGTTTTTT. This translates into CASSLVQGPGELFF.

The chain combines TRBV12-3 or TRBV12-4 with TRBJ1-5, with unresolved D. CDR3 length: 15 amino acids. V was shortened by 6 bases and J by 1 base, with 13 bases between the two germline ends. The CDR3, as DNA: TGTGCCAGCAGAATGGGCACTCTGAGCAATCAGCCCCAGCATTTT. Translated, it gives CASRMGTLSNQPQHF.

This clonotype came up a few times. The CDR3 bases are TGCGCCAGCAGCCAAGAAACCCCACACAACACCTACAATGAGCAGTTCTTC. Encoded protein: CASSQETPHNTYNEQFF. This chain connects TRBV4-3 to TRBJ2-1; unclear D gene. This CDR3 is 17 amino acids long. The V end was cut by 0 bases, the J end by 2 bases, with 14 bases between. Germline CDR1 is LGHNA and CDR2 is YSLEER.

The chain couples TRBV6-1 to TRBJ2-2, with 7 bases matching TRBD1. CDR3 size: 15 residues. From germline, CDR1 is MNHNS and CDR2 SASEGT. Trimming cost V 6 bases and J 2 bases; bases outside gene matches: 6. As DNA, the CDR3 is TGTGCCAGCAGGACCGGGACAGCTAACACCGGGGAGCTGTTTTTT. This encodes CASRTGTANTGELFF.

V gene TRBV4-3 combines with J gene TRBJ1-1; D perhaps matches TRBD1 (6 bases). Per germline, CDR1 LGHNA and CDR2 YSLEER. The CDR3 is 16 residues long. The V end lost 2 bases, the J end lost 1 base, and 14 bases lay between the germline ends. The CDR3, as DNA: TGCGCCAGCAGCCAACTGCAACTCAGGGGGAACACTGAAGCTTTCTTT. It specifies CASSQLQLRGNTEAFF.